This TCR beta chain was obtained from a study of response to subunit inactivated influenza vaccine. TCRdb re-called the RT-PCR reads through MiXCR, storing one row per CDR3 protein. Among over 400,000 distinct CDR3 sequences listed, approximately 13% were seen once. This CDR3 is built from 15 residues. Per the germline V gene, CDR1 is ENHRY and CDR2 is SYGVKD. In this sample, this clonotype turned up a few times. The V and J genes are TRBV10-3 and TRBJ2-7, with TRBD2 matching 11 bases. This TCR was sampled from a middle-aged man who received an inactivated influenza vaccine. This specimen consisted of PBMCs from blood, obtained 45 days after vaccination. In DNA, the CDR3 is TGTGCTGTCATGCCTAGCGGGAGGAGGTCCTACGAGCAGTACTTC. It yields the protein CAVMPSGRRSYEQYF.